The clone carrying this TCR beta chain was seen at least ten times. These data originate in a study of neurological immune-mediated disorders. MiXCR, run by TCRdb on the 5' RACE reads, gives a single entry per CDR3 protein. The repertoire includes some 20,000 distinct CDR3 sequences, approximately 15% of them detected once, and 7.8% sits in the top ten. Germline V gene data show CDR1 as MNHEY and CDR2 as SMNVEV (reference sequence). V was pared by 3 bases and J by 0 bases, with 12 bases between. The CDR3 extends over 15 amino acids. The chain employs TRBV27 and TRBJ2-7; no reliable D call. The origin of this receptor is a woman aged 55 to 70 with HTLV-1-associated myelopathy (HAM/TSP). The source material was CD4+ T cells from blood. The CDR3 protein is CASSFRLESSYEQYF. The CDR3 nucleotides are TGTGCCAGCAGTTTTCGACTTGAGAGCTCCTACGAGCAGTACTTC.